The 31 T cell receptor beta chains below all came from one sample that was sequenced in a study of radiation and T cells in renal cell carcinoma. Regarding time point: blood 2 weeks post-SBRT. Treatment here: 15 Gy SBRT to primary tumor, nephrectomy 4 weeks later. Sequenced by immunoSEQ multiplex PCR; TCRdb stores in-frame clones only, minus some. The data hold roughly 120,000 clones, with 80% to 90% observed a single time. The sample consisted of blood, taken from a patient whose treatment included radiotherapy and nephrectomy. The receptors were sampled from a woman aged 55-70 years with renal cell carcinoma.

The rearrangement uses TRBV5-1 and TRBJ2-7; 9 bases map to TRBD1. The CDR3 contains 15 residues. With 4 bases clipped from V and 3 bases from J, the junction kept 8 bases outside the gene matches. Germline lookup yields CDR1 SGHRS and CDR2 YFSETQ. Written as DNA, the CDR3 is TGCGCCAGCAGCGGGGGACAGGGCCCCGACTACGAGCAGTACTTC. As protein: CASSGGQGPDYEQYF. The full variable domain, completed using reference TRBV5-1 and TRBJ2-7, is KAGVTQTPRYLIKTRGQQVTLSCSPISGHRSVSWYQQTPGQGLQFLFEYFSETQRNKGNFPGRFSGRQFSNSRSEMNVSTLELGDSALYLCASSGGQGPDYEQYFGPGTRLTVT.

The chain employs TRBV19 and TRBJ1-2; maybe TRBD1 (5 bases). V lost 4 bases to trimming and J lost 8 bases, with 20 bases between them. The CDR3 is made up of 15 amino acids. Germline V gives CDR1 LNHDA, CDR2 SQIVND (reference sequence). The CDR3 bases are TGTGCCAGTAGTACCGGGGCCCAGCTAAAGGCGGGCTACACCTTC. Amino acid sequence: CASSTGAQLKAGYTF.

V is TRBV12-5 and J is TRBJ1-1; D uncertain. The CDR3 sequence is 12 residues long. The germline V gene encodes CDR1 LGHNT and CDR2 FRNRAP. Trimming cost V 6 bases and J 3 bases, with 8 bases left between them. This CDR3 reads CASGRGDTEAFF. As DNA, the CDR3 is TGTGCTAGTGGCCGTGGGGACACTGAAGCTTTCTTT. The variable domain in full, completed from reference TRBV12-5 and TRBJ1-1, reads DARVTQTPRHKVTEMGQEVTMRCQPILGHNTVFWYRQTMMQGLELLAYFRNRAPLDDSGMPKDRFSAEMPDATLATLKIQPSEPRDSAVYFCASGRGDTEAFFGQGTRLTVV.

This chain connects TRBV5-1 to TRBJ2-2; D tentatively fits TRBD1 or TRBD2 (5 bases each). The V end was cut by 4 bases, the J end by 2 bases, with 12 bases between. The germline gives CDR1 SGHRS, CDR2 YFSETQ. The CDR3 loop spans 15 amino acids. The CDR3 sequence is CASSPRGTNTGELFF. The CDR3 region has the DNA TGCGCCAGCAGCCCGAGGGGCACAAACACCGGGGAGCTGTTTTTT.

The chain couples TRBV18 to TRBJ1-3; possible D gene TRBD1, 5 bases. Trimming left V 4 bases short and J 4 bases short, with 11 bases between. The V gene's germline CDR1 is KGHSH and CDR2 LQKENI. The CDR3 length is 14 residues. CDR3 residues: CASSQGQAGNTIYF. CDR3 in DNA: TGTGCCAGCTCACAGGGGCAAGCCGGAAACACCATATATTTT.

The gene calls are TRBV15 and TRBJ2-6; D not certain. V lost 9 bases and J 8 bases, leaving 8 bases between the germline ends. There are 11 residues in the CDR3. Germline CDR1 reads LNHNV; CDR2 reads YYDKDF (reference sequence). The DNA for the CDR3 is TGTGCCACTGGCATGACCAACGTCCTGACTTTC. Residues: CATGMTNVLTF. The whole variable domain, remainder taken from reference TRBV15 and TRBJ2-6, is DAMVIQNPRYQVTQFGKPVTLSCSQTLNHNVMYWYQQKSSQAPKLLFHYYDKDFNNEADTPDNFQSRRPNTSFCFLDIRSPGLGDTAMYLCATGMTNVLTFGAGSRLTVL.

In nucleotides, the CDR3 is TGTGCCAGCAGCGGGGGGGGCGCCAGGGGCAACGTCCTGACTTTC. Protein: CASSGGGARGNVLTF. This rearrangement joins TRBV14 to TRBJ2-6, with D maybe TRBD2 (7 bases). Germline V gives CDR1 SGHDN, CDR2 FVKESK. Trimming stripped 5 bases from V and 9 bases from J, with 17 bases between. The CDR3 is 15 residues long.

V and J are TRBV5-4 and TRBJ2-2, with 8 nucleotides matching TRBD1. The CDR3 covers 16 residues. Germline values: CDR1 SGHNT, CDR2 YYREEE (reference sequence). Losses at the gene ends were 0 bases for V and 4 bases for J; bases not matched to a gene: 5. The CDR3: CASSLDQGAITGELFF. The CDR3 coding sequence is TGTGCCAGCAGCTTGGATCAGGGGGCGATCACCGGGGAGCTGTTTTTT.

The CDR3 nucleotides read TGTGCCAGCAGCTTGGGTCCCGAGCAGTACTTC. This translates into CASSLGPEQYF. The rearrangement joins TRBV5-6 to TRBJ2-7, with D hard to call. The CDR3 is made up of 11 amino acids. Germline CDR1 is SGHDT and CDR2 is YYEEEE. With 0 bases removed from V and 6 bases from J, the gap between germline ends came to 4 bases.

In its sample, this clone was seen once. The rearrangement links TRBV29-1 to TRBJ1-2, with 7 positions matching TRBD1. The CDR3 totals 14 residues. The germline V gene encodes CDR1 SQVTM and CDR2 ANQGSEA. Trimming took 0 bases from V and 8 from J; bases not matched to a gene: 9. The CDR3, as DNA: TGCAGCGTTGAAGAGACAGGGTCATCAGGGGGCTACACCTTC. Residues: CSVEETGSSGGYTF.

This chain joins TRBV28 and TRBJ2-7, with 11 bases aligning to TRBD2. Losses at the gene ends were 5 bases for V and 4 bases for J; bases not matched to a gene: 10. CDR3 size: 16 residues. CDR1 is MDHEN, CDR2 SYDVKM, per germline. The CDR3, as DNA: TGTGCCAGCAGTCATAAATTAATAGCGGGAGGGTACGAGCAGTACTTC. Its protein product is CASSHKLIAGGYEQYF.

This clone was seen once. This rearrangement joins TRBV6-5 to TRBJ1-4, with TRBD1 matching 8 bases. V was pared by 1 base and J by 8 bases, with 6 bases of the junction left unmatched. Germline values: CDR1 MNHEY, CDR2 SVGAGI. The CDR3 spans 15 residues. CDR3: CASSYLTGVEEKLFF. The DNA of the CDR3 is TGTGCCAGCAGTTACTTGACAGGGGTCGAAGAAAAACTGTTTTTT.

This clone was counted once. This chain joins TRBV9 and TRBJ2-7, with D perhaps given as TRBD1 or TRBD2 (5 bases each). Germline CDR1 and CDR2: SGDLS and YYNGEE. Trimming took off 0 bases at V and 5 bases at J, with 12 bases between the two ends. The CDR3 has 14 amino acids. CDR3 loop: CASSVDGAQDEQYF. For the CDR3, the DNA is TGTGCCAGCAGCGTAGACGGGGCGCAAGACGAGCAGTACTTC.

V gene TRBV25-1 combines with J gene TRBJ2-5; possibly TRBD1 for D (6 bases). The end of the DNA is better explained by TRBJ2-7, so the J call may be wrong. The V gene's germline CDR1 is MGHDK and CDR2 SYGVNS. CDR3 size: 14 residues. The CDR3 bases are TGTGCCAGCAGTGAACAAGCGGACAGTGCCGAGCAGTACTTC. Translation: CASSEQADSAEQYF.

V gene TRBV5-1 combines with J gene TRBJ2-2; D gene ambiguous. V shed 7 bases and J shed 0 bases, with 10 bases lying between them. The CDR3 runs to 14 residues. Germline assignment: CDR1 SGHRS and CDR2 YFSETQ. The chain's CDR3 is CASYQSTNTGELFF. The CDR3 nucleotides read TGCGCCAGCTATCAGTCTACGAACACCGGGGAGCTGTTTTTT. The full variable domain, completed using reference TRBV5-1 and TRBJ2-2, is KAGVTQTPRYLIKTRGQQVTLSCSPISGHRSVSWYQQTPGQGLQFLFEYFSETQRNKGNFPGRFSGRQFSNSRSEMNVSTLELGDSALYLCASYQSTNTGELFFGEGSRLTVL.

This chain uses TRBV6-7 with TRBJ2-7; 7 bases are a match to TRBD2. TRBV6-7 is an open reading frame, and its role is uncertain. The junction had 9 bases not matched to a gene; V was cut back by 0 bases and J by 1 base. The CDR3 runs to 17 residues. The DNA for the CDR3 is TGTGCCAGCAGTTACTCAGCTCGAAGCGGGGCTTCCTACGAGCAGTACTTC. This sequence encodes CASSYSARSGASYEQYF.

V usage is TRBV4-2 and J usage is TRBJ2-1; 10 bases match TRBD2. The CDR3 extends over 15 amino acids. CDR1 is LGHNA, CDR2 YNFKEQ, per germline. V shed 4 bases, J shed 5 bases, and the junction held 5 bases outside the gene matches. The CDR3 DNA reads as TGTGCCAGCAGCCGGGTAGCGGGGGGCAACAATGAGCAGTTCTTC. Protein: CASSRVAGGNNEQFF.

This clone occurred once. V usage is TRBV5-6 and J usage is TRBJ1-6; 7 bases are shared with TRBD1. This CDR3 region has 14 residues. From germline, CDR1 is SGHDT and CDR2 YYEEEE. V dropped 3 bases and J dropped 11; count of bases not matched to a gene: 8. The CDR3 loop reads CASSYDRDNAPLHF. CDR3 coding DNA: TGTGCCAGCAGCTACGACAGGGACAATGCACCCCTCCACTTT.

The chain has TRBV14 and TRBJ1-4, with D uncertain. The CDR3 totals 13 residues. Trimming pared 3 bases from V and 10 bases from J, leaving 12 bases between. Germline V gene data show CDR1 as SGHDN and CDR2 as FVKESK. The chain's CDR3 is CASSHRPVGKLFF. The CDR3 region has the DNA TGTGCCAGCAGCCATCGGCCGGTAGGAAAACTGTTTTTT.

The chain has TRBV10-2 and TRBJ2-3; D is ambiguous. Per germline, CDR1 WSHSY and CDR2 SAAADI. The CDR3 is made up of 11 amino acids. V dropped 6 bases and J dropped 6 bases, with 7 bases sitting between them. CDR3 sequence reads: CASSFSDTQYF. In nucleotides, the CDR3 is TGCGCCAGCAGCTTCTCGGATACGCAGTATTTT.

This clone turned up a few times. V and J are TRBV6-5 and TRBJ2-2; tentative D call: TRBD1 (5 bases). Trimming cost V 5 bases and J 3 bases, with 10 bases left between them. CDR1 and CDR2 from the germline V gene are MNHEY and SVGAGI. CDR3 length: 14 residues. Here the CDR3 DNA reads TGTGCCAGCAGTATACAGGAGTACACCGGGGAGCTGTTTTTT. Translating it yields CASSIQEYTGELFF.

The chain carries TRBV19 and TRBJ1-5; 12 bases agree with TRBD1. V gave up 7 bases and J gave up 5 bases; unmatched junction bases: 12. The CDR3 sequence is 17 residues long. Per the germline V gene, CDR1 is LNHDA and CDR2 is SQIVND (reference sequence). The CDR3 sequence is CASIPRGQGAPYQPQHF. For the CDR3, the DNA is TGTGCCAGTATCCCTAGGGGACAGGGGGCACCTTATCAGCCCCAGCATTTT.

This sequence joins TRBV10-3 and TRBJ2-7; D uncertain. This CDR3 spans 12 amino acids. Germline V CDR1 and CDR2: ENHRY, SYGVKD. Trimming cost V 11 bases and J 6 bases, with 17 bases left between them. The CDR3 sequence: CAARPELGEQYF. The DNA for the CDR3 is TGTGCCGCAAGACCGGAGTTAGGCGAGCAGTACTTC.

The V call is TRBV5-1, the J call TRBJ1-3, with D hard to call. This CDR3 contains 17 residues. The germline CDR1 and CDR2 sequences are SGHRS and YFSETQ. Trimming removed 0 bases at V and 0 bases at J, with 13 bases between. The CDR3: CASSLEGTLLSGNTIYF. The CDR3, as DNA: TGCGCCAGCAGCTTGGAAGGCACGCTTCTCTCTGGAAACACCATATATTTT. Together with reference TRBV5-1 and TRBJ1-3, the CDR3 gives the full variable domain: KAGVTQTPRYLIKTRGQQVTLSCSPISGHRSVSWYQQTPGQGLQFLFEYFSETQRNKGNFPGRFSGRQFSNSRSEMNVSTLELGDSALYLCASSLEGTLLSGNTIYFGEGSWLTVV.

The CDR3 DNA is TGCGCCAGCACCCCGGCCGAGAGCTCTGGAAACACCATATATTTT. Translated: CASTPAESSGNTIYF. This rearrangement joins TRBV5-1 to TRBJ1-3; the D is unclear. Germline V lookup: CDR1 SGHRS, CDR2 YFSETQ. The CDR3 is 15 residues long. Deletions cut 6 bases from V and 0 bases from J, with 13 bases between.

The chain links TRBV7-9 to TRBJ1-1; 7 positions agree with TRBD1. With V trimmed by 1 base and J by 7 bases, 3 bases remained unmatched. The CDR3 extends over 13 amino acids. Germline V CDR1 and CDR2: SEHNR, FQNEAQ (reference sequence). Here the CDR3 DNA reads TGTGCCAGCAGCTTAGAAGGGGGCATTGAAGCTTTCTTT. It specifies CASSLEGGIEAFF.

At least ten counts were recorded for this clone. The V call is TRBV27, the J call TRBJ1-1; D uncertain. Trimming took off 0 bases at V and 1 base at J, with 3 bases between the two ends. CDR1 is MNHEY, CDR2 SMNVEV, per germline (reference sequence). CDR3 size: 13 residues. This chain's CDR3 is CASSLSTNTEAFF. The DNA of the CDR3 is TGTGCCAGCAGTTTATCTACGAACACTGAAGCTTTCTTT.

V usage is TRBV6-6 and J usage is TRBJ1-1; D is ambiguous. Per germline, CDR1 MNHNY and CDR2 SVGAGI (reference sequence). V lost 6 bases and J 4 bases, leaving 12 bases between the germline ends. This CDR3 region has 13 residues. This CDR3 reads CASSLAGSTEAFF. The DNA of the CDR3 is TGTGCCAGCAGCCTGGCGGGGAGCACTGAAGCTTTCTTT.

The chain is built from TRBV19 and TRBJ1-5; possibly TRBD1 for D (5 bases). Germline V lookup: CDR1 LNHDA, CDR2 SQIVND (reference sequence). The germline V and J ends were trimmed by 6 bases and 6 bases, with 18 bases remaining between them. The CDR3 runs 15 residues. This CDR3 reads CASSPFSGAGQPQHF. CDR3 DNA: TGTGCCAGTAGCCCGTTTAGCGGGGCTGGTCAGCCCCAGCATTTT.

This chain joins TRBV20-1 and TRBJ1-1; D is ambiguous. This CDR3 spans 11 amino acids. The germline V gene encodes CDR1 DFQATT and CDR2 SNEGSKA (reference sequence). Between the trimmed V and J ends, which lost 3 bases and 1 base, there was a span of 3 bases. The CDR3 region is CSASGNTEAFF. The CDR3 DNA reads as TGCAGTGCTAGCGGGAACACTGAAGCTTTCTTT.

The gene calls are TRBV19 and TRBJ2-3, with D perhaps matching TRBD2 (5 bases). V gave up 11 bases and J gave up 0 bases, with 12 bases separating them. CDR3 length: 13 residues. Germline CDR1 LNHDA, CDR2 SQIVND (reference sequence). In DNA form, the CDR3 reads TGTGCCTCCGGACTGCAAAGCACAGATACGCAGTATTTT. It specifies CASGLQSTDTQYF.